This T cell receptor (beta chain) is drawn from a study of T cells in Graves' hyperthyroidism and ophthalmopathy. Amplification yielded TCR beta CDR3 regions, with RNA transcripts as the source. The HTBI primer set drove a first-round RT-PCR of the TCR CDR3. TCRdb called the multiplex PCR reads again in MiXCR, with one record for every CDR3 protein. The sample includes around 100,000 distinct CDR3 sequences, 40% to 50% of them seen just once. Each diagnosis drew on symptoms, thyroxine, TRAb, thyroid ultrasound and orbital computed tomography findings. Source material: blood. The origin of this receptor is a man between 35 and 55 years old with Graves' hyperthyroidism.

For the CDR3, the DNA is TGTGCCAGCACCACGAGGACAGGGGCCTACGAGCAGTACTTC. The encoded protein is CASTTRTGAYEQYF. The chain joins TRBV2 to TRBJ2-7; TRBD1 matches at 9 bases. J lost 2 bases, V lost 7 bases, and 6 bases had no gene match. CDR3 length: 14 residues. Per germline, CDR1 SNHLY and CDR2 FYNNEI.